This TCR beta chain was sequenced during a study of Ad26.COV2.S vaccination and SARS-CoV-2 variants. Study observations and caveats: In TCR breadth and depth analyses, total T cell responses may have been underestimated. The breadth of spike-specific CD8+ and CD4+ T cell responses after vaccination was reportedly substantial. Ad26.COV2.S recipients had broader spike-specific TCRs (P = 0.0014).

With regard to this clone: Its antigen is currently unknown.

V was shortened by 2 bases and J by 1 base, with 12 bases between the two germline ends. CDR1 SGHTA and CDR2 FQGNSA come from the germline V gene. The CDR3 sequence is 16 residues long. Profiling relied on immunoSEQ multiplex PCR, and the TCRdb table lists in-frame clones only, not all of them. The sample comprises fewer than 55,000 clones, 75% to 85% of which are singletons, and around 43% rests with the top ten. This TCR was sampled from a human donor who had recovered from COVID-19. Source: peripheral blood, taken after recovery from COVID-19. The rearrangement links TRBV7-2 to TRBJ1-5; D possibly corresponds to TRBD1 (5 bases). CDR3 residues: CASSLWGGVSNQPQHF. CDR3 nucleotides: TGTGCCAGCAGCTTATGGGGCGGGGTGAGCAATCAGCCCCAGCATTTT. The whole variable domain, remainder taken from reference TRBV7-2 and TRBJ1-5, is GAGVSQSPSNKVTEKGKDVELRCDPISGHTALYWYRQSLGQGLEFLIYFQGNSAPDKSGLPSDRFSAERTGGSVSTLTIQRTQQEDSAVYLCASSLWGGVSNQPQHFGDGTRLSIL.